The 30 T cell receptor beta chains presented below share a single source sample, sequenced in a study of regulatory T cells in long-lasting Graves disease. CDR3 regions were amplified by Arm-PCR using iRepertoire HTBI primers to build TCR beta libraries. TCRdb processed the multiplex PCR reads anew with MiXCR; each CDR3 protein has one entry. There are under 300,000 distinct CDR3 sequences in the sample; roughly 18% occur only once, and 22% lies in the top ten. Time point: newly diagnosed GD, antithyroid drugs for less than 3 months. From PBMCs, RNA was extracted and then used to make the TCR library. Sequenced material: peripheral blood mononuclear cells (PBMCs), taken at new diagnosis, from a patient treated with antithyroid drugs. Source of these receptors: a female donor with Graves disease.

At least ten counts were recorded for this clonotype. The chain recombines TRBV2 with TRBJ1-1, with D unclear. V was pared by 6 bases and J by 1 base, with 12 bases between. The CDR3 length is 14 residues. Germline loops: CDR1 SNHLY, CDR2 FYNNEI. CDR3 in amino acids: CASSPTRQNTEAFF. In DNA, the CDR3 is TGTGCCAGCAGCCCGACGCGTCAGAACACTGAAGCTTTCTTT.

This clonotype has a count of ten or more. The chain recombines TRBV11-2 with TRBJ2-2; D gene unclear. This CDR3 comprises 13 residues. In germline, CDR1 is SGHAT, CDR2 FQNNGV. The V end lost 1 base, the J end lost 7 bases, and 7 bases lay between the germline ends. CDR3 loop: CASSLVPRGELFF. The CDR3 region has the DNA TGTGCCAGCAGCTTAGTTCCACGCGGGGAGCTGTTTTTT.

This clonotype was picked up a small number of times. The chain couples TRBV4-1 to TRBJ2-1; D not certain. The CDR3 covers 12 residues. Trimming left V 3 bases short and J 3 bases short, with 3 bases between. Germline CDR1 and CDR2: MGHRA and YSYEKL. CDR3 sequence reads: CASSQIYNEQFF. The CDR3 coding sequence is TGCGCCAGCAGCCAGATCTACAATGAGCAGTTCTTC.

The chain carries TRBV20-1 and TRBJ2-1; 10 bases align to TRBD2. Per germline, CDR1 DFQATT and CDR2 SNEGSKA (reference sequence). Unmatched junction bases numbered 2, after V lost 0 bases and J lost 0 bases. The CDR3 loop spans 16 amino acids. CDR3 protein: CSARDRLAGSYNEQFF. The CDR3 DNA sequence: TGCAGTGCTAGAGATAGACTAGCGGGCTCCTACAATGAGCAGTTCTTC.

V usage is TRBV10-3 and J usage is TRBJ2-3, with 7 bases matching TRBD2. J was trimmed by 1 base and V by 0 bases; bases with no gene match: 1. This CDR3 comprises 15 residues. Per the germline V gene, CDR1 is ENHRY and CDR2 is SYGVKD. CDR3 loop: CAISESTSGTDTQYF. In nucleotides, the CDR3 is TGTGCCATCAGTGAGTCTACTAGCGGCACAGATACGCAGTATTTT.

The rearrangement uses TRBV2 and TRBJ1-2; 8 nucleotides line up with TRBD1. J was trimmed by 11 bases and V by 8 bases; bases with no gene match: 13. The germline V gene encodes CDR1 SNHLY and CDR2 FYNNEI. CDR3 size: 13 residues. CDR3: CASGPGQARTYTF. The CDR3 DNA follows: TGTGCCAGCGGTCCGGGACAGGCCCGAACGTACACCTTC. Drawing the rest from reference TRBV2 and TRBJ1-2, the complete variable domain is EPEVTQTPSHQVTQMGQEVILRCVPISNHLYFYWYRQILGQKVEFLVSFYNNEISEKSEIFDDQFSVERPDGSNFTLKIRSTKLEDSAMYFCASGPGQARTYTFGSGTRLTVV.

This clonotype was found once. V and J are TRBV6-2 or TRBV6-3 and TRBJ1-1, with D possibly being TRBD1 (6 bases). The CDR3 is made up of 13 amino acids. The germline gives CDR1 MNHEY, CDR2 SVGEGT. Between the trimmed V and J ends, which lost 7 bases and 3 bases, there was a span of 12 bases. The DNA for the CDR3 is TGTGCCAGCACCCAGAACAGGGACACTGAAGCTTTCTTT. Amino acid sequence: CASTQNRDTEAFF.

This clonotype has a count of ten or more. The chain joins TRBV25-1 to TRBJ2-7; 8 nucleotides align to TRBD1. Trimming removed 6 bases from V and 5 bases from J; junction bases left unmatched: 9. CDR3 length equals 14 residues. Germline V gene lookup returns CDR1 MGHDK and CDR2 SYGVNS. The CDR3 nucleotides read TGTGCCAGCAGCGGAAGAGACAGGGGCGACGAGCAGTACTTC. Protein: CASSGRDRGDEQYF.

This clonotype was detected many times. This rearrangement joins TRBV15 to TRBJ2-7, with TRBD2 matching over 8 bases. The CDR3 is 12 amino acids. V dropped 6 bases and J dropped 4; count of bases not matched to a gene: 2. CDR1 is LNHNV and CDR2 is YYDKDF in the germline V gene (reference sequence). The CDR3 DNA reads TGTGCCACCAGTTTAGCGGGGTACGAGCAGTACTTC. Translation gives CATSLAGYEQYF.

This clonotype was seen once. A clone one base away is much larger, so this may be a read error. The V and J genes are TRBV15 and TRBJ1-3; 9 bases line up with TRBD1. Germline CDR1 LNHNV, CDR2 YYDKDF (reference sequence). This CDR3 region has 16 residues. This chain's CDR3 is CATSRGTGPSRNTIYF. The CDR3 coding sequence is TGTGCCACCAGCAGGGGGACAGGGCCCTCTCGAAACACCATATATTTT.

In this sample, this clonotype turned up many times. The chain links TRBV2 to TRBJ1-6, with D possibly TRBD1 on 5 matching bases. Germline V gene lookup returns CDR1 SNHLY and CDR2 FYNNEI. The CDR3 is made up of 14 amino acids. V was clipped by 2 bases and J by 7 bases, with 9 bases between them. The CDR3 sequence is CASSEMGRNSPLHF. The CDR3 region has the DNA TGTGCCAGCAGTGAAATGGGGCGAAATTCACCCCTCCACTTT.

This clonotype showed up many times. This chain uses TRBV20-1 with TRBJ2-1; 14 positions match TRBD2. CDR1 is DFQATT and CDR2 is SNEGSKA in the germline V gene (reference sequence). V lost 5 bases to trimming and J lost 6 bases; unmatched junction nucleotides: 6. This CDR3 contains 15 residues. The CDR3 bases are TGCAGTGCTCGTACGGGACTAGCGGGAGCCAATGAGCAGTTCTTC. Residues: CSARTGLAGANEQFF.

The chain uses TRBV28 and TRBJ2-7; the D is unclear. Germline V gene data show CDR1 as MDHEN and CDR2 as SYDVKM. This CDR3 has 13 amino acids. V gave up 3 bases and J gave up 6 bases, with 12 bases separating them. CDR3 DNA sequence: TGTGCCAGCAGTTTTGTGGTGGGTGGCGAGCAGTACTTC. Translating gives CASSFVVGGEQYF.

This clonotype was recorded many times. The chain links TRBV28 to TRBJ2-5, with 9 nucleotides matching TRBD2. The CDR3 has 17 amino acids. The germline gives CDR1 MDHEN, CDR2 SYDVKM. Trimming cost V 3 bases and J 1 base; bases outside gene matches: 9. The CDR3 coding sequence is TGTGCCAGCAGTTTGATTAGCGGGAGTGGGTTCCAAGAGACCCAGTACTTC. Translation gives CASSLISGSGFQETQYF.

This clonotype was counted at least ten times. The V and J genes are TRBV28 and TRBJ1-5; D unresolved. The CDR3 extends over 12 amino acids. Germline V CDR1 and CDR2: MDHEN, SYDVKM. V shed 5 bases and J shed 4 bases, with 6 bases lying between them. CDR3 DNA sequence: TGTGCCAGCAGTCTTAGAAATCAGCCCCAGCATTTT. It yields the protein CASSLRNQPQHF.

This clonotype was seen many times. The chain recombines TRBV3-1 with TRBJ2-3, with no clear D. The V gene's germline CDR1 is LGHDT and CDR2 YNNKEL (reference sequence). CDR3 size: 14 residues. V dropped 0 bases and J dropped 6 bases, with 10 bases sitting between them. Here the CDR3 reads CASSQDPRRDTQYF. CDR3 in DNA: TGTGCCAGCAGCCAAGACCCCAGGCGGGATACGCAGTATTTT.

This clonotype was detected ten times or more. V and J are TRBV20-1 and TRBJ1-6; 9 bases agree with TRBD1. The CDR3 is made up of 13 amino acids. Unmatched junction bases numbered 5, after V lost 5 bases and J lost 9 bases. CDR1 and CDR2 from the germline V gene are DFQATT and SNEGSKA (reference sequence). CDR3 residues: CSAQTGGTSPLHF. The CDR3 region has the DNA TGCAGTGCTCAGACAGGGGGGACTTCACCCCTCCACTTT.

This clonotype was found many times. The chain combines TRBV2 with TRBJ1-2, with TRBD1 identical over 7 bases. Germline CDR1 is SNHLY and CDR2 is FYNNEI. The CDR3 runs 14 residues. Germline trimming cut 5 bases from V and 2 bases from J; bases unmatched to any gene: 5. CDR3 protein: CASSPPGQNYGYTF. For the CDR3, the DNA is TGTGCCAGCAGTCCACCGGGACAGAACTATGGCTACACCTTC.

The rearrangement links TRBV4-2 to TRBJ1-4, with TRBD1 as a possible D gene (5 bases). Per germline, CDR1 LGHNA and CDR2 YNFKEQ. The CDR3 runs to 15 residues. With 4 bases removed from V and 6 bases from J, the gap between germline ends came to 15 bases. DNA of the CDR3: TGTGCCAGCAGCCTAGACTGGGGGGGGGATGAAAAACTGTTTTTT. This encodes CASSLDWGGDEKLFF.

Ten or more counts support this clonotype. V usage is TRBV28 and J usage is TRBJ2-1; no definite D call. CDR3 length: 13 residues. The germline gives CDR1 MDHEN, CDR2 SYDVKM. Trimming stripped 6 bases from V and 0 bases from J, with 6 bases between. The CDR3 spells CASSQDSYNEQFF. CDR3 nucleotides: TGTGCCAGCAGCCAAGACTCCTACAATGAGCAGTTCTTC.

J is TRBJ2-6 and V is TRBV12-3 or TRBV12-4; TRBD1 aligns across 10 bases. This CDR3 spans 16 amino acids. Trimming took 6 bases from V and 3 from J; bases not matched to a gene: 5. CDR3 region: CASRGQGISGANVLTF. CDR3 nucleotides: TGTGCCAGCAGGGGACAGGGGATAAGTGGGGCCAACGTCCTGACTTTC.

This clonotype was counted at least ten times. The chain recombines TRBV18 with TRBJ2-3, with D perhaps given as TRBD1 or TRBD2 (10 bases each). CDR1 and CDR2 (germline): KGHSH, LQKENI. The CDR3 is made up of 17 amino acids. Trimming shortened V by 4 bases and J by 5 bases, and 22 bases separated the two germline ends. The CDR3 sequence is CASSRDRGLASGDTQYF. In DNA form, the CDR3 reads TGTGCCAGCTCACGGGACAGGGGACTAGCGTCAGGAGATACGCAGTATTTT.

The gene calls are TRBV5-1 and TRBJ2-7, with a possible D match to TRBD1 (5 bases). The germline CDR1 and CDR2 sequences are SGHRS and YFSETQ. The CDR3 runs 16 residues. Between the trimmed V and J ends, which lost 3 bases and 2 bases, there was a span of 18 bases. Here the CDR3 reads CASSSAGAAAAYEQYF. In DNA, the CDR3 is TGCGCCAGCAGCTCCGCTGGGGCGGCCGCCGCCTACGAGCAGTACTTC.

At least ten counts were recorded for this clonotype. Given a much more abundant clone one base away, this may be a read error. A read error is likely, as this CDR3 ends without the conserved phenylalanine or tryptophan. The DNA is omitted, as the CDR3 cannot be located on it reliably, and the CDR3 follows TCRdb's listing. V is TRBV12-3 or TRBV12-4 and J is TRBJ2-5; the D segment call TRBD1 is taken from the table without a DNA check. The CDR3 sequence runs 11 residues, both termini included. This CDR3 is CASRRDGAPYL.

Ten or more counts support this clonotype. The chain links TRBV20-1 to TRBJ1-1, with D unresolved. Germline values: CDR1 DFQATT, CDR2 SNEGSKA (reference sequence). V dropped 0 bases and J dropped 0 bases, with 5 bases sitting between them. CDR3 size: 13 residues. The CDR3 spells CSARETVNTEAFF. CDR3 coding DNA: TGCAGTGCTAGAGAAACGGTGAACACTGAAGCTTTCTTT.

The chain has TRBV25-1 and TRBJ2-5; possible D gene TRBD2, 5 bases. The germline CDR1 and CDR2 sequences are MGHDK and SYGVNS. The CDR3 has 13 residues. Deletions cut 3 bases from V and 4 bases from J, with 9 bases between. The CDR3 nucleotides are TGTGCCAGCAGTGAGGAGGTTCTAGAGACCCAGTACTTC. It encodes CASSEEVLETQYF.

The table lists this clonotype with many counts. The rearrangement links TRBV27 to TRBJ1-3; D is unclear. From germline, CDR1 is MNHEY and CDR2 SMNVEV (reference sequence). V dropped 6 bases and J dropped 2 bases, with 11 bases sitting between them. The CDR3 runs 14 residues. CDR3 loop: CASRGLSPGNTIYF. Written as DNA, the CDR3 is TGTGCCAGCAGAGGACTATCGCCTGGAAACACCATATATTTT.

This clonotype showed up many times. The rearrangement joins TRBV6-2 or TRBV6-3 to TRBJ2-2; D not certain. Germline CDR1 and CDR2: MNHEY and SVGEGT. This CDR3 region has 14 residues. The V and J ends lost 3 bases and 6 bases respectively, with 11 bases between them. The CDR3 sequence is CASSYPGLAGELFF. CDR3 in DNA: TGTGCCAGCAGTTATCCCGGGTTGGCCGGGGAGCTGTTTTTT.

The chain links TRBV11-3 to TRBJ2-7; 9 positions match TRBD2. V lost 5 bases, J lost 5 bases, and 10 bases stayed unmatched. This CDR3 has 15 amino acids. CDR1 is SGHNT and CDR2 is YENEEA in the germline V gene. Written as DNA, the CDR3 is TGTGCCAGCAGCAAAGAACCGGCGGGAGGGCACGAGCAGTACTTC. This codes for CASSKEPAGGHEQYF.

This sequence joins TRBV6-4 and TRBJ2-2, with 8 bases identical to TRBD1. Losses at the gene ends were 3 bases for V and 0 bases for J; bases not matched to a gene: 0. Looked up from germline, CDR1 is MRHNA and CDR2 is SNTAGT. The CDR3 covers 15 residues. The CDR3 loop is CASSEGQANTGELFF. The CDR3 DNA follows: TGTGCCAGCAGTGAGGGACAGGCGAACACCGGGGAGCTGTTTTTT.